Listed below are T cell receptor beta chains from one sample, sequenced in a study of blood T cell repertoires in COVID-19. Sequenced by immunoSEQ multiplex PCR; TCRdb stores in-frame clones only, minus some. The sample has 120,000 to 150,000 clones; 85% are singletons. The sequencing sample was made of peripheral blood. These receptors were collected from a man aged 45 to 65 with acute or convalescent COVID-19. Each CDR3 is given without its conserved first and last residue. Each record gives: J gene, V gene, CDR3 protein.

>TRBJ1-3|TRBV3-1/TRBV3-2
ASSTGGGRPGNTIY
>TRBJ2-7|TRBV25-1
ASSEGYSSYEQY
>TRBJ1-6|TRBV6-5
ASRSGQGASPLH
>TRBJ1-4|TRBV6-5
ASRAGSSNEKLF
>TRBJ2-7|TRBV5-1
ASSLQLAGDEQY
>TRBJ2-1|TRBV9
ASSRPHSGVEQF
>TRBJ2-7|TRBV27
ASSLTSGGAWDEQY
>TRBJ1-2|TRBV7-8
ASSAQPTGIGGGYT
>TRBJ2-5|TRBV9
ASSNRDSQETQY
>TRBJ2-7|TRBV5-1
ASSLDRAMYNTYEQY
>TRBJ2-1|TRBV9
ASGSGATYNEQF
>TRBJ1-1|TRBV7-3
ASSLGRARLGTEAF
>TRBJ1-2|TRBV28
ASSSNLQGAEGYT
>TRBJ2-3|TRBV6-5
ASSHHPGTPDTQY
>TRBJ2-2|TRBV2
ASSANRATGELF
>TRBJ2-1|TRBV5-1
ASSLTGTTYNEQF
>TRBJ1-1|TRBV5-1
ASSLEGRVAF
>TRBJ1-2|TRBV19
ASSPRDRGRVGGYT
>TRBJ1-1|TRBV5-1
ASSLNTGGTEAF
>TRBJ2-1|TRBV6-5
ASTMTGGDLNEQF
>TRBJ2-2|TRBV7-8
ASSNPGATNTGELF
>TRBJ1-5|TRBV13
ASSLGSVEGRPQH
>TRBJ2-3|TRBV7-9
ASSLAGGSSTDTQY
>TRBJ2-3|TRBV29-1
SVARGGGTTDTQY
>TRBJ1-6|TRBV6-6
ASSPGNSPLH
>TRBJ2-4|TRBV12-1
ASSPEPGLAKNIQY
>TRBJ1-1|TRBV6-2/TRBV6-3
ASSYGVDTEAF
>TRBJ1-1|TRBV5-1
ASSLVLATEAF
>TRBJ2-7|TRBV5-8
ASSLAAGTGYEQY
>TRBJ2-2|TRBV7-9
ASSSTLTGELF
>TRBJ2-1|TRBV30
AWSVVGGGSNEQF
>TRBJ2-5|TRBV11-3
ASSLEPRETQY
>TRBJ2-2|TRBV10-3
AISESSDSRTGELF
>TRBJ1-2|TRBV5-4
ASSVGLYGYT
>TRBJ2-3|TRBV27
ASGIGVGTDTQY
>TRBJ1-2|TRBV5-1
ASSLAAENYGYT
>TRBJ2-7|TRBV7-8
ASKDSYTGYEQY
>TRBJ1-1|TRBV6-1
ASSETHRLNTEAF
>TRBJ1-2|TRBV12-3/TRBV12-4
ASSFVRNYGYT